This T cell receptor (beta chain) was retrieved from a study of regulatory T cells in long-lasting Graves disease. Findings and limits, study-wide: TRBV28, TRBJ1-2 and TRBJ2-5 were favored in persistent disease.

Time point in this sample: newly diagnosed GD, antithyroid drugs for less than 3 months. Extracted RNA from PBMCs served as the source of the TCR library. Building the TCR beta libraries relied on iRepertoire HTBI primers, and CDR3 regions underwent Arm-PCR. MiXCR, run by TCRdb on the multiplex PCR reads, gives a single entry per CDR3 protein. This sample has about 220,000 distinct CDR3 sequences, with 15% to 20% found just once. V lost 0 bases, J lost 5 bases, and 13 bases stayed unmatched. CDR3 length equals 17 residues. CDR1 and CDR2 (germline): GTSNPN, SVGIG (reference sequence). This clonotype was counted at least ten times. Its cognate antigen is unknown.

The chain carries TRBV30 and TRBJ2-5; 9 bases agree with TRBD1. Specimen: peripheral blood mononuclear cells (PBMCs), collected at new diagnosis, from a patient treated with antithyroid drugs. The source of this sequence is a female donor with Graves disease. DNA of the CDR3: TGTGCCTGGAGTGTACGATGGGGACAGGGTGGGGGGGAGACCCAGTACTTC. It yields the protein CAWSVRWGQGGGETQYF. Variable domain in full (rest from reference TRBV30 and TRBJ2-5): SQTIHQWPATLVQPVGSPLSLECTVEGTSNPNLYWYRQAAGRGLQLLFYSVGIGQISSEVPQNLSASRPQDRQFILSSKKLLLSDSGFYLCAWSVRWGQGGGETQYFGPGTRLLVL.